This TCR beta chain was documented in a study of blood T cell repertoires in COVID-19. At the level of the study: Some COVID-19 samples were acute and others convalescent; all came from the United States, Italy and Spain.

In the original workflow: How many nucleated cells were present was estimated from reference gene primer amplification. Assay: immunoSEQ multiplex PCR; the TCRdb copy retains only in-frame clones and omits some. V and J calls and clone size follow that table, whereas D and trimming were derived from the DNA. Found here are tens of thousands of clones, 82% of them singletons; the top ten hold around 8.7%. The sequence came from an elderly woman with acute or convalescent COVID-19. Material for sequencing was peripheral blood.

The CDR3 reads CASSLAGRVETQYF. In DNA form, the CDR3 reads TGCGCCAGCAGCTTGGCCGGCCGGGTAGAGACCCAGTACTTC. The V gene is TRBV5-1, the J gene TRBJ2-5; no firm D call. V was pared by 0 bases and J by 4 bases, with 10 bases between. The length of the CDR3 is 14 residues. Germline CDR1 is SGHRS and CDR2 is YFSETQ.